The T cell receptor (beta chain) under discussion was sequenced for a study of blood T cell repertoires in COVID-19. Per the germline V gene, CDR1 is SNHLY and CDR2 is FYNNEI. Losses at the gene ends were 3 bases for V and 5 bases for J; bases not matched to a gene: 4. This CDR3 is 15 amino acids long. This clone was counted once. The protocol was immunoSEQ multiplex PCR, while the TCRdb copy is restricted to in-frame clones and leaves out a portion. The sample shows approximately 150,000 clones, around 84% of them seen only once. Sequencing was carried out using PBMCs or T cells enriched from blood (not recorded which). The chain carries TRBV2 and TRBJ1-6; TRBD1 matches at 7 bases. The receptor comes from a woman in her forties or fifties who had recovered from COVID-19. CDR3 protein: CASSERGLDNSPLHF. The CDR3, as DNA: TGTGCCAGCAGTGAGAGGGGGCTTGATAATTCACCCCTCCACTTT.